Listed below are T cell receptor beta chains from one sample, sequenced in a study of blood T cell repertoires in COVID-19. The data were produced by immunoSEQ multiplex PCR, yet TCRdb's version contains in-frame clones alone and is incomplete. The sample holds about 190,000 clones, about 88% seen once. The sample taken for sequencing was peripheral blood. Every receptor here comes from a woman in her thirties or forties who had recovered from COVID-19. The CDR3 runs from the conserved cysteine through the conserved F or W. The order of the fields is V gene, D gene, J gene, clone size, CDR3 protein, CDR3 DNA. The D gene is left open where the match is weak. The listing skips clone size in some rows; elsewhere it reads once, few, many or a size class.

>TRBV6-5|NA|TRBJ1-3|NA
CATQGVGSGNTIYF
TGTGCCACACAGGGTGTAGGCTCTGGAAACACCATATATTTT
>TRBV7-9|NA|TRBJ1-2|few
CASSLSDSGYTF
TGTGCCAGCAGCCTGTCAGACAGTGGCTACACCTTC
>TRBV24-1|NA|TRBJ2-7|NA
CATSDEQREQYF
TGTGCCACCAGTGATGAGCAGCGCGAGCAGTACTTC
>TRBV28|NA|TRBJ1-5|many
CASSFLVGANQPQHF
TGTGCCAGCAGTTTTTTAGTAGGGGCTAATCAGCCCCAGCATTTT
>TRBV6-1|TRBD1|TRBJ2-1|NA
CASSETGGSYNEQFF
TGTGCCAGCAGTGAAACAGGGGGCTCCTACAATGAGCAGTTCTTC
>TRBV19|NA|TRBJ2-5|once
CASSSITGQETQYF
TGTGCCAGTAGTAGTATCACAGGGCAAGAGACCCAGTACTTC
>TRBV6-5|NA|TRBJ2-5|NA
CASAGETQYF
TGTGCATCGGCGGGAGAGACCCAGTACTTC
>TRBV6-5|TRBD1|TRBJ1-2|NA
CASSRDRGGYGYTF
TGTGCCAGCAGTAGGGACAGGGGCGGCTATGGCTACACCTTC
>TRBV5-6|NA|TRBJ2-5|NA
CASSSYQETQYF
TGTGCCAGCAGCTCGTACCAAGAGACCCAGTACTTC
>TRBV4-1|NA|TRBJ1-4|once
CASSPRGDLGVANEKLFF
TGCGCCAGCAGCCCTCGGGGGGATCTGGGAGTAGCTAATGAAAAACTGTTTTTT
>TRBV7-9|NA|TRBJ2-7|NA
CASIGDYSYEQYF
TGTGCCAGCATAGGGGATTACTCCTACGAGCAGTACTTC